This T cell receptor (beta chain) was profiled in a study of identical twins. General study results and limits: High-abundance cord blood beta clonotypes had fewer insertions; memory repertoires showed none.

This clonotype was seen only a few times. The antigen remains undetermined. CDR1 DFQATT and CDR2 SNEGSKA come from the germline V gene (reference sequence). V lost 4 bases to trimming and J lost 5 bases, with 3 bases between them. CDR3 length: 9 amino acids. MiXCR, run by TCRdb on the 5' RACE reads, gives a single entry per CDR3 protein. This sample yields around 230,000 distinct CDR3 sequences, of which roughly 7.1% are seen a single time; about 15% belongs to the top ten. This sample also appeared in a second study, on T cells expressing NK-cell markers. That source adds: In a group of several donors, dominant NKG2C+ clonotypes represented about 1.0-7.5% of CD8+ T cells.

The receptor's source is a woman between 18 and 29 years old in good health. The genes are TRBV20-1 and TRBJ2-7; D gene uncertain. Sequencing used CD8+ T cells sorted from blood. The CDR3 region has the DNA TGCAGTGCTAACCACGAGCAGTACTTC. Encoded protein: CSANHEQYF.